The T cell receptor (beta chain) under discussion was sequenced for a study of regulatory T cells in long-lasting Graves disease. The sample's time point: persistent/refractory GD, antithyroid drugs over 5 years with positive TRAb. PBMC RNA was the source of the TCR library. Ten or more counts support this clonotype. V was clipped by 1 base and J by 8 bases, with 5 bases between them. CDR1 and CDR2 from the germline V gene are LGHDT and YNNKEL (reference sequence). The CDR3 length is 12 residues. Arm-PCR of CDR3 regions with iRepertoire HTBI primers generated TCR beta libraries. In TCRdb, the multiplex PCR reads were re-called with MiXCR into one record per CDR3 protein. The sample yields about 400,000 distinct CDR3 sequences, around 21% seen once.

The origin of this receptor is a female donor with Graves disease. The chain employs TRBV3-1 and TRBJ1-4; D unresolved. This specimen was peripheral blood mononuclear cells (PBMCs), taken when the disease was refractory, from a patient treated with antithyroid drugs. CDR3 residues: CASSQAGEKLFF. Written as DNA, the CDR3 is TGTGCCAGCAGCCAAGCGGGGGAAAAACTGTTTTTT.